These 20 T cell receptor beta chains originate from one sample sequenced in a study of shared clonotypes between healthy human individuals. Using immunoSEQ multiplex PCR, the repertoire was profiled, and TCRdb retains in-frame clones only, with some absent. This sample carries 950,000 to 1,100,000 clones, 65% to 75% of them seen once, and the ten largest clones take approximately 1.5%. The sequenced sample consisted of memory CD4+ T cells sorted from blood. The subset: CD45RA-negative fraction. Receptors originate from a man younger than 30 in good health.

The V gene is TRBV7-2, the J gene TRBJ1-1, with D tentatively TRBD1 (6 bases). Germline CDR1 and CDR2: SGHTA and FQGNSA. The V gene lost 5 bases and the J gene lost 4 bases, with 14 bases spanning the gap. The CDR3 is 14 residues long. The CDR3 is CASSPRGDRTEAFF. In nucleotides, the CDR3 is TGTGCCAGCAGCCCCAGGGGAGATCGCACTGAAGCTTTCTTT.

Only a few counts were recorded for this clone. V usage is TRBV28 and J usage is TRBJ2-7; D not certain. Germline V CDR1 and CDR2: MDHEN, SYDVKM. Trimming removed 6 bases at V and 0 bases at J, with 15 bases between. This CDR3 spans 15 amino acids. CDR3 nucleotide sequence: TGTGCCAGCAGACTCCTACCCTCCGACTCCTACGAGCAGTACTTC. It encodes CASRLLPSDSYEQYF. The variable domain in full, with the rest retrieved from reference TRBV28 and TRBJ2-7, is DVKVTQSSRYLVKRTGEKVFLECVQDMDHENMFWYRQDPGLGLRLIYFSYDVKMKEKGDIPEGYSVSREKKERFSLILESASTNQTSMYLCASRLLPSDSYEQYFGPGTRLTVT.

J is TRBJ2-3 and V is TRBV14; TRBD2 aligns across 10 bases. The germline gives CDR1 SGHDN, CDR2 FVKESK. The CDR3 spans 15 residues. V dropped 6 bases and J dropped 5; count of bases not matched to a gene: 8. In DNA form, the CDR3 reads TGTGCCAGCAGATCTTCTAGCGGGAGTCTAGATACGCAGTATTTT. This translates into CASRSSSGSLDTQYF.

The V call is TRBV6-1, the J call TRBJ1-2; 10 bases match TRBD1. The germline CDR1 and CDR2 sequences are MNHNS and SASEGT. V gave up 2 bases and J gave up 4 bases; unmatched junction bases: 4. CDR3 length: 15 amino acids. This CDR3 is CASSERGQGPYGYTF. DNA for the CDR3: TGTGCCAGCAGTGAAAGGGGACAGGGGCCCTATGGCTACACCTTC.

The CDR3 reads CASSPGTSGGPNEQFF. In nucleotides, the CDR3 is TGTGCCAGCAGCCCTGGGACTAGCGGGGGGCCTAATGAGCAGTTCTTC. This chain links TRBV4-2 with TRBJ2-1; 15 bases match TRBD2. Germline CDR1 is LGHNA and CDR2 is YNFKEQ. After removal of 4 bases from V and 7 bases from J, the junction contained 5 bases not matched to a gene. This CDR3 is 16 amino acids long.

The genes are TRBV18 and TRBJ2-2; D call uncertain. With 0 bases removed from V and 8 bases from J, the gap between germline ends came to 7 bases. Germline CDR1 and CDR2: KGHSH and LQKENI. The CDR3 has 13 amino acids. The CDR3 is CASSPPLLGELFF. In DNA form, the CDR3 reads TGTGCCAGCTCACCACCCCTTCTAGGGGAGCTGTTTTTT.

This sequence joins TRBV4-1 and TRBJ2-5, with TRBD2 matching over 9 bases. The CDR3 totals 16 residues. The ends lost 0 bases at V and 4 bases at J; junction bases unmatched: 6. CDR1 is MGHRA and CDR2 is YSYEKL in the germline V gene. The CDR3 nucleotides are TGCGCCAGCAGCCAAGATGCGGGGGGGCGGGTAGAGACCCAGTACTTC. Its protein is CASSQDAGGRVETQYF.

The CDR3 region is CSVDRGAETQYF. In nucleotides, the CDR3 is TGCAGCGTTGACAGGGGTGCAGAGACCCAGTACTTC. This chain uses TRBV29-1 with TRBJ2-5, with D possibly being TRBD1 (6 bases). V gave up 3 bases and J gave up 4 bases, with 9 bases separating them. Per the germline V gene, CDR1 is SQVTM and CDR2 is ANQGSEA. The CDR3 has 12 residues.

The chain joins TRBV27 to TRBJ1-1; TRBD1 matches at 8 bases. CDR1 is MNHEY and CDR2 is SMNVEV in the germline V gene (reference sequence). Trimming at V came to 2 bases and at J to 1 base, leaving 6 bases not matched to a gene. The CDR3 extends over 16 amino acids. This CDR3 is CASSLDRGDWNTEAFF. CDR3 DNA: TGTGCCAGCAGTTTAGACAGGGGCGACTGGAACACTGAAGCTTTCTTT.

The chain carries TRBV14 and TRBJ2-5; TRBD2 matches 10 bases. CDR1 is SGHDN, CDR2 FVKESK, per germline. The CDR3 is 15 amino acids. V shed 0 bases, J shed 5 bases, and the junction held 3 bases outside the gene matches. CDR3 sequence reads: CASSQDLAGVETQYF. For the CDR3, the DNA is TGTGCCAGCAGCCAAGACCTAGCGGGAGTGGAGACCCAGTACTTC.

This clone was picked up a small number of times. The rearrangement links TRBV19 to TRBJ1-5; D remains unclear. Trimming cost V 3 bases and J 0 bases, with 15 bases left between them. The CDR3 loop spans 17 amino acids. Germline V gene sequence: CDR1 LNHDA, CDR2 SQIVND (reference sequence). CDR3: CASSIGAEMYSNQPQHF. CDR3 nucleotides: TGTGCCAGTAGTATTGGTGCCGAAATGTATAGCAATCAGCCCCAGCATTTT.

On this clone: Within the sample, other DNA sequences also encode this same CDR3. CDR3 DNA: TGTGCCAGCAGTTTAACCGGGACAGGGCGATACGAGCAGTACTTC. Its translation: CASSLTGTGRYEQYF. V and J are TRBV27 and TRBJ2-7; TRBD1 agrees at 9 bases. Germline V gene lookup returns CDR1 MNHEY and CDR2 SMNVEV (reference sequence). V dropped 2 bases and J dropped 4; count of bases not matched to a gene: 6. This CDR3 has 15 residues.

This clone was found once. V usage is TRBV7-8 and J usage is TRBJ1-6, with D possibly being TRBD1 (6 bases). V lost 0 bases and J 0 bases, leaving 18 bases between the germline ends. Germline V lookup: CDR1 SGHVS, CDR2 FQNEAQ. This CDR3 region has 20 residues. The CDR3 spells CASSLASGGPKSSYNSPLHF. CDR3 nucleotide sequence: TGTGCCAGCAGCTTAGCGTCGGGGGGGCCTAAGAGCTCCTATAATTCACCCCTCCACTTT.

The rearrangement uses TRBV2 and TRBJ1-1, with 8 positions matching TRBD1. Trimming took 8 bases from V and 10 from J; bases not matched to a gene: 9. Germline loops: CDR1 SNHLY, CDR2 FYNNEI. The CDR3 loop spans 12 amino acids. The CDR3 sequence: CASRFLQGGAFF. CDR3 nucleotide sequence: TGTGCCAGCCGGTTTTTACAGGGGGGAGCTTTCTTT.

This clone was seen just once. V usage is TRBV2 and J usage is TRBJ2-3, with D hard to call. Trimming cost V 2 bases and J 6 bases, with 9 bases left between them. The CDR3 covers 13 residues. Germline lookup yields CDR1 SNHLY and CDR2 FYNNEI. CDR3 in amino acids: CASSENRADTQYF. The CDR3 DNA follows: TGTGCCAGCAGTGAAAACCGGGCCGATACGCAGTATTTT.

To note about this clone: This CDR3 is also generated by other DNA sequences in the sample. The CDR3 DNA sequence: TGTGCCAGCAGCTTGGACAGGGGCCCCTACAATGAGCAGTTCTTC. Amino acids: CASSLDRGPYNEQFF. This chain connects TRBV5-4 to TRBJ2-1; TRBD1 aligns across 7 bases. Germline V lookup: CDR1 SGHNT, CDR2 YYREEE (reference sequence). CDR3 length: 15 residues. The trim removed 0 bases at V and 2 bases at J, leaving 2 bases unmatched.

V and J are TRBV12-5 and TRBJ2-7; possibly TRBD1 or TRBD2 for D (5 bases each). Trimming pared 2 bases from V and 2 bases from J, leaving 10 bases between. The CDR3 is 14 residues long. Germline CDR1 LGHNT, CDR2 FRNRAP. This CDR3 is CASGLRRDAYEQYF. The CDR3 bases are TGTGCTAGTGGTTTGAGACGGGACGCCTACGAGCAGTACTTC.

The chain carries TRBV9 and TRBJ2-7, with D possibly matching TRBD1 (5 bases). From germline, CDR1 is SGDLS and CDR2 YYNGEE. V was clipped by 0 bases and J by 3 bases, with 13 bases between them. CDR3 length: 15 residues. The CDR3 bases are TGTGCCAGCAGCGTAGGGCAGGGAAGTGTCTACGAGCAGTACTTC. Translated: CASSVGQGSVYEQYF.

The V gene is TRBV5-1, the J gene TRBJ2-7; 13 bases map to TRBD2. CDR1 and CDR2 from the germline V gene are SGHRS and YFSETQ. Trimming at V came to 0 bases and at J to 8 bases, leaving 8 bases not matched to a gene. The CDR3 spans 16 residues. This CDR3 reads CASSLEGLGTSGKQYF. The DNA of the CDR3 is TGCGCCAGCAGCTTGGAAGGTTTGGGGACTAGCGGGAAGCAGTACTTC. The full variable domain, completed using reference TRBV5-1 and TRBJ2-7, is KAGVTQTPRYLIKTRGQQVTLSCSPISGHRSVSWYQQTPGQGLQFLFEYFSETQRNKGNFPGRFSGRQFSNSRSEMNVSTLELGDSALYLCASSLEGLGTSGKQYFGPGTRLTVT.

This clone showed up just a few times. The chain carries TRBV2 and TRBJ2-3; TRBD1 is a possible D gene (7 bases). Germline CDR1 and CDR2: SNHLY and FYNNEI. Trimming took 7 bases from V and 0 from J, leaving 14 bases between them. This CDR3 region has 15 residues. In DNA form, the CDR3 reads TGTGCCAGCACCGGCGGGACAGCTAGCACAGATACGCAGTATTTT. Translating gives CASTGGTASTDTQYF. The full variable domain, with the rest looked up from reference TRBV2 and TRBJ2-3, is EPEVTQTPSHQVTQMGQEVILRCVPISNHLYFYWYRQILGQKVEFLVSFYNNEISEKSEIFDDQFSVERPDGSNFTLKIRSTKLEDSAMYFCASTGGTASTDTQYFGPGTRLTVL.